This is a list of T cell receptor beta chains from one sample in a study of cytomegalovirus exposure and HLA in healthy donors. Only in-frame clones appear in the TCRdb table, and some are missing; sequencing was by immunoSEQ multiplex PCR. Of about 170,000 clones in the sample, around 80% are singletons; the top ten hold under 2.5%. Sequencing used PBMCs. These receptor sequences come from a woman between 25 and 40 years old in good health and CMV-seropositive. CDR3s include the opening cysteine and the closing phenylalanine or tryptophan. A D gene is named only where the DNA matches it firmly. Size is stated for part of the rows, as once, few or many counts, or as a class when the clone is expanded.

d_gene	v_gene	j_gene	len	abundance	CDR3aa	CDR3nt
-	TRBV29-1	TRBJ1-1	15	-	CSVESGLTEFTHAFF	TGCAGCGTTGAGTCTGGTCTGACAGAGTTTACTCATGCTTTCTTT
TRBD1	TRBV27	TRBJ1-1	14	-	CASSPGQGYIGAFF	TGTGCCAGCAGTCCGGGACAGGGTTATATCGGAGCTTTCTTT
TRBD1	TRBV7-9	TRBJ1-2	14	-	CASSLGSGGNGYTF	TGTGCCAGCAGCTTAGGATCAGGGGGCAATGGCTACACCTTC
-	TRBV6-6	TRBJ1-4	16	once	CASTNGGGAANEKLFF	TGTGCCAGCACCAACGGGGGGGGCGCGGCTAATGAAAAACTGTTTTTT
TRBD1	TRBV5-6	TRBJ1-1	15	-	CASSFGQGWDTEAFF	TGTGCCAGCAGCTTTGGACAGGGGTGGGACACTGAAGCTTTCTTT
-	TRBV5-5	TRBJ1-1	14	few	CASSYRQPNTEAFF	TGTGCCAGCAGCTACAGACAGCCGAACACTGAAGCTTTCTTT
-	TRBV5-1	TRBJ1-2	17	-	CASSAGEAGTPHYGYTF	TGCGCCAGCAGCGCTGGGGAGGCTGGGACCCCTCACTATGGCTACACCTTC
-	TRBV9	TRBJ1-2	15	few	CASSAGEGTPYGYTF	TGTGCCAGCAGCGCGGGAGAGGGGACGCCCTATGGCTACACCTTC
TRBD1	TRBV15	TRBJ1-1	14	-	CATSRTGGGTEAFF	TGTGCCACCAGCCGGACAGGGGGAGGCACTGAAGCTTTCTTT
TRBD1	TRBV5-1	TRBJ1-5	15	-	CASSLGDRVNQPQHF	TGCGCCAGCAGCTTGGGTGACAGGGTCAATCAGCCCCAGCATTTT
-	TRBV6-6	TRBJ1-1	15	-	CASSPSKLLNTEAFF	TGTGCCAGCAGTCCAAGCAAACTTTTGAACACTGAAGCTTTCTTT
-	TRBV11-2	TRBJ2-1	14	-	CASSPRWSYNEQFF	TGTGCCAGCAGCCCCCGGTGGAGCTACAATGAGCAGTTCTTC
-	TRBV5-6	TRBJ2-3	16	-	CASSWKLAGTTDTQYF	TGTGCCAGCAGCTGGAAATTGGCGGGAACCACAGATACGCAGTATTTT
TRBD2	TRBV7-8	TRBJ2-7	16	-	CASSRTGLATAYEQYF	TGTGCCAGCAGCCGTACTGGACTAGCGACGGCCTACGAGCAGTACTTC
-	TRBV10-3	TRBJ2-7	15	-	CAIRDGLDLISEQYF	TGTGCCATCAGGGATGGACTCGACTTAATCTCCGAGCAGTACTTC
TRBD1	TRBV30	TRBJ1-6	15	few	CASDRQGSLNSPLHF	TGTGCCAGCGACCGACAGGGAAGCCTTAATTCACCCCTCCACTTT
-	TRBV19	TRBJ2-3	14	-	CASTRGRGTDTQYF	TGTGCCAGTACCAGGGGAAGGGGCACAGATACGCAGTATTTT
TRBD2	TRBV28	TRBJ2-3	14	-	CATSAGGSTDTQYF	TGTGCCACTTCAGCGGGGGGGAGCACAGATACGCAGTATTTT
-	TRBV19	TRBJ2-7	12	once	CASSPNSYEQYF	TGTGCCAGTAGTCCAAATTCCTACGAGCAGTACTTC
-	TRBV2	TRBJ1-2	14	-	CASSNRRRGAGYTF	TGTGCCAGCAGTAACCGCCGCCGTGGGGCCGGCTACACCTTC
TRBD2	TRBV5-4	TRBJ2-3	16	-	CASSPGLAGKVDTQYF	TGTGCCAGCAGCCCAGGACTAGCGGGAAAGGTAGATACGCAGTATTTT
TRBD1	TRBV11-3	TRBJ2-1	15	-	CASSSGQGDYNEQFF	TGTGCCAGCAGTTCGGGACAGGGAGACTACAATGAGCAGTTCTTC
TRBD2	TRBV27	TRBJ2-3	17	-	CASSPRVFAGGPDTQYF	TGTGCCAGCAGTCCCCGGGTGTTTGCGGGGGGACCAGATACGCAGTATTTT
-	TRBV30	TRBJ2-2	15	-	CAWMTRQVFAGELFF	TGTGCCTGGATGACCAGACAGGTTTTCGCCGGGGAGCTGTTTTTT
TRBD2	TRBV18	TRBJ2-5	16	-	CASSPPQAGGGETQYF	TGTGCCAGCTCACCACCTCAAGCGGGAGGTGGAGAGACCCAGTACTTC
-	TRBV30	TRBJ2-1	14	-	CACPKRISYNEQFF	TGTGCCTGCCCCAAGCGGATATCCTACAATGAGCAGTTCTTC
-	TRBV7-9	TRBJ2-7	16	-	CASSLVTGLRSYEQYF	TGTGCCAGCAGCTTAGTAACGGGACTTCGCTCCTACGAGCAGTACTTC
-	TRBV7-2	TRBJ2-7	17	-	CASSLIGGSQVGYEQYF	TGTGCCAGCAGCTTAATTGGAGGGAGCCAAGTAGGGTACGAGCAGTACTTC
-	TRBV28	TRBJ2-3	13	-	CASKLGPSDTQYF	TGTGCCAGCAAGTTGGGGCCCTCAGATACGCAGTATTTT
-	TRBV6-5	TRBJ2-7	14	-	CASSSPGVRPEQYF	TGTGCCAGCAGTTCCCCGGGAGTAAGGCCCGAGCAGTACTTC
-	TRBV7-9	TRBJ2-1	14	-	CASSLDSSYNEQFF	TGTGCCAGCAGCTTAGACAGCTCCTACAATGAGCAGTTCTTC
-	TRBV19	TRBJ1-5	14	-	CASVRAGPHQPQHF	TGTGCCAGTGTACGCGCGGGGCCACATCAGCCCCAGCATTTT
TRBD1	TRBV4-1	TRBJ1-3	15	few	CASSFRDRVIDTIYF	TGCGCCAGCAGCTTCCGGGACAGGGTCATAGACACCATATATTTT
-	TRBV18	TRBJ2-7	13	-	CASSPSRSYEQYF	TGTGCCAGCTCACCATCTCGCTCCTACGAGCAGTACTTC
-	TRBV30	TRBJ1-1	11	-	CAWRDTPEAFF	TGTGCCTGGAGGGACACCCCTGAAGCTTTCTTT
-	TRBV27	TRBJ2-1	16	-	CASSLYGGASYNEQFF	TGTGCCAGCAGTTTATACGGCGGGGCCTCCTACAATGAGCAGTTCTTC
-	TRBV28	TRBJ2-3	16	once	CASSLTGIMGTDTQYF	TGTGCCAGCAGCCTGACCGGGATAATGGGGACAGATACGCAGTATTTT
-	TRBV9	TRBJ1-2	14	-	CASSVAQGTDGYTF	TGTGCCAGCAGCGTAGCTCAGGGTACAGATGGCTACACCTTC
TRBD1	TRBV7-2	TRBJ2-3	16	-	CASSLTGQGYRDTQYF	TGTGCCAGCAGTTTGACGGGACAGGGGTATAGAGATACGCAGTATTTT
TRBD2	TRBV2	TRBJ2-3	16	-	CASHNMIAGVTDTQYF	TGTGCCAGCCATAATATGATAGCGGGAGTTACAGATACGCAGTATTTT
TRBD1	TRBV2	TRBJ1-2	13	-	CASSTDRVGGYTF	TGTGCCAGCAGTACGGACAGGGTCGGCGGCTACACCTTC
-	TRBV7-8	TRBJ1-4	15	-	CASSEGVSANEKLFF	TGTGCCAGCAGCGAGGGGGTTTCTGCTAATGAAAAACTGTTTTTT
-	TRBV27	TRBJ2-1	14	-	CASSLAGTPNEQFF	TGTGCCAGCAGTTTAGCAGGGACTCCCAATGAGCAGTTCTTC
TRBD1	TRBV5-6	TRBJ2-6	18	-	CASSLLSSGGYGANVLTF	TGTGCCAGCAGCTTGCTGTCGTCAGGGGGCTACGGGGCCAACGTCCTGACTTTC
TRBD2	TRBV5-1	TRBJ2-1	17	-	CASSLSFTGGPINEQFF	TGCGCCAGCAGCTTGTCTTTTACGGGAGGGCCAATTAATGAGCAGTTCTTC
TRBD2	TRBV19	TRBJ2-2	19	-	CASSKEAFLAGLNTGELFF	TGTGCCAGTAGTAAAGAGGCCTTCTTAGCGGGACTGAACACCGGGGAGCTGTTTTTT